The clone carrying this T cell receptor (beta chain) was seen repeatedly, ten times or more. Antigen unknown. Two oligonucleotides, mixed equimolar, formed the beta constant-region primer covering TRBC1 and TRBC2. The ligated cDNA underwent four PCR rounds using SP2 and nested alpha and beta constant-region primers. The cDNA 3' end received a ligated single-stranded oligonucleotide carrying the SP2 primer and a 12-nucleotide UMI. MiXCR, run by TCRdb on the UMI-ligation and nested PCR reads, gives a single entry per CDR3 protein. The table includes some 110,000 distinct CDR3 sequences, 35% to 40% detected once. The germline CDR1 and CDR2 sequences are LGHDT and YNNKEL (reference sequence). CDR3 length: 17 amino acids. Unmatched junction bases numbered 8, after V lost 3 bases and J lost 4 bases. This record comes from a study of naive and memory T cell subsets. Study-wide findings and caveats: In naive cells, over 85% of TCR sequences were seen only once.

After CD4 positive bead selection, the CD4-negative fraction gave CD8 T cells. The chain combines TRBV3-1 with TRBJ2-7; 14 positions match TRBD2. Sequenced input: central memory CD4+ T cells from blood. This clonotype was sampled from a human donor in good health. The DNA of the CDR3 is TGTGCCAGCAGCCAGGCCAAGGGGACTAGCGGGAGTTACGAGCAGTACTTC. Its protein is CASSQAKGTSGSYEQYF.